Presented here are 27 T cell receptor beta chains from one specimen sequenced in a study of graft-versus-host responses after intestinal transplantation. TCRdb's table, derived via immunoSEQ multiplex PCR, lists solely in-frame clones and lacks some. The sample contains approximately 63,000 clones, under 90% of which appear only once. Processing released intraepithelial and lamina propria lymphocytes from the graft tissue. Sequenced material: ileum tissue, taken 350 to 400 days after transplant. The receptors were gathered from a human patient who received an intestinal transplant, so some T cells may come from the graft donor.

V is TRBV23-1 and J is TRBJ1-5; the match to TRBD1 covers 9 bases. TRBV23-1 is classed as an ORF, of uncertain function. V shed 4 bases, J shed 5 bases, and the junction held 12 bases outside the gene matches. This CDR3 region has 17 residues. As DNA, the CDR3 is TGCGCCAGCAGTCCCTCAACAGGGGGCCCGTACGATCAGCCCCAGCATTTT. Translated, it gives CASSPSTGGPYDQPQHF.

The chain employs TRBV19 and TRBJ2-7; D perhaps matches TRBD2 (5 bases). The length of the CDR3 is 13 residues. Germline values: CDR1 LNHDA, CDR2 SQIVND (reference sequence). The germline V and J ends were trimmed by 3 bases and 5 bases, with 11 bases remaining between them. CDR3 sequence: CASSMRVFNEQYF. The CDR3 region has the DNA TGTGCCAGTAGTATGAGGGTCTTCAACGAGCAGTACTTC.

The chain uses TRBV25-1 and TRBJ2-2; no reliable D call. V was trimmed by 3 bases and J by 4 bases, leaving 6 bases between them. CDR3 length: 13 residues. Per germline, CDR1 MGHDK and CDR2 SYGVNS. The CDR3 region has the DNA TGTGCCAGCAGTGAGCCCCTCACCGGGGAGCTGTTTTTT. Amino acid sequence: CASSEPLTGELFF.

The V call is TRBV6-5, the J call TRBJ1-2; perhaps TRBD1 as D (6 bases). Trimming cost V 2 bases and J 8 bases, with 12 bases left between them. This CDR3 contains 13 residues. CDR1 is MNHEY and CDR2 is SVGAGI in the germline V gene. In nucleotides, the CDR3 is TGTGCCAGCAGTTACGTGGGGGCAGGAGGCTACACCTTC. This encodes CASSYVGAGGYTF.

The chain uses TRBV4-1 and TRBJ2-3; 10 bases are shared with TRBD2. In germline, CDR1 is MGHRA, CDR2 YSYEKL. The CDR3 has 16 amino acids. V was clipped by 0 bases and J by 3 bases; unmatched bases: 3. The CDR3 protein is CASSQDLTSGTDTQYF. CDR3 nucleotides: TGCGCCAGCAGCCAAGATTTGACTAGCGGGACAGATACGCAGTATTTT.

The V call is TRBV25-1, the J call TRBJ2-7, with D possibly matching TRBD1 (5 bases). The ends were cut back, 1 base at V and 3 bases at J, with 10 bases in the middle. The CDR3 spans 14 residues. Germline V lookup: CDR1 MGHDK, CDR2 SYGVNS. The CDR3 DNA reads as TGTGCCAGCAGTGAATGGGCACAGGACTACGAGCAGTACTTC. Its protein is CASSEWAQDYEQYF.

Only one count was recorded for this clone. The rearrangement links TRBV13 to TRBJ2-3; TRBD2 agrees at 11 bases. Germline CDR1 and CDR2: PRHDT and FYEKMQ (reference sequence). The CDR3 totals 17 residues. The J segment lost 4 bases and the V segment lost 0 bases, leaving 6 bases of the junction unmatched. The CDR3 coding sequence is TGTGCCAGCAGCTTAGGAGTACTAGCGGGAGTGGCAGATACGCAGTATTTT. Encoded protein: CASSLGVLAGVADTQYF.

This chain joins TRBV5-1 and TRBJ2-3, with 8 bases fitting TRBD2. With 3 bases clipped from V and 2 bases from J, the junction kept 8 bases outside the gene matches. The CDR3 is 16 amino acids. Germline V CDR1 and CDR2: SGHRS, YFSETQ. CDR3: CASSSLGSGDTDTQYF. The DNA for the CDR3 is TGCGCCAGCAGCTCTCTAGGTAGCGGGGACACAGATACGCAGTATTTT.

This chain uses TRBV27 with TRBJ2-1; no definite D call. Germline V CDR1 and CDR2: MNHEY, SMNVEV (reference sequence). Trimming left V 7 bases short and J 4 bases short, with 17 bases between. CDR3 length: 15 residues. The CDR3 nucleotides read TGTGCCAGCACTATAACCCCTCCAGTGTACAATGAGCAGTTCTTC. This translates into CASTITPPVYNEQFF.

CDR3 nucleotide sequence: TGTGCCAGCAGCTTGGATGGCACCTCGCCCTACTACGAGCAGTACTTC. It encodes CASSLDGTSPYYEQYF. The V and J genes are TRBV5-6 and TRBJ2-7; the D is unclear. The CDR3 consists of 16 residues. In germline, CDR1 is SGHDT, CDR2 YYEEEE. V lost 0 bases and J 3 bases, leaving 16 bases between the germline ends.

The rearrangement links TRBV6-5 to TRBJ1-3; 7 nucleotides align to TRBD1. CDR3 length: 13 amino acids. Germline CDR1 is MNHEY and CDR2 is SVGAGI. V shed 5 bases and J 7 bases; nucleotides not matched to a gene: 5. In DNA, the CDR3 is TGTGCCAGCAGTCCCGGACAGGCGAACACCATATATTTT. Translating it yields CASSPGQANTIYF.

The CDR3 DNA sequence: TGCGCCAGCAGCCCAGGACAGGGTACAGATACGCAGTATTTT. It specifies CASSPGQGTDTQYF. V is TRBV5-1 and J is TRBJ2-3; 8 bases agree with TRBD1. CDR1 and CDR2 from the germline V gene are SGHRS and YFSETQ. The CDR3 extends over 14 amino acids. V gave up 4 bases and J gave up 3 bases; unmatched junction bases: 4.

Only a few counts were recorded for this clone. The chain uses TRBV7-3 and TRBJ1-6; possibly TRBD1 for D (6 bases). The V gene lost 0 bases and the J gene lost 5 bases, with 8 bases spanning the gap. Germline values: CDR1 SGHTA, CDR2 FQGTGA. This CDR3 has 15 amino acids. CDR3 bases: TGTGCCAGCAGCTTAACTGCAGGGGATAATTCACCCCTCCACTTT. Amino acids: CASSLTAGDNSPLHF.

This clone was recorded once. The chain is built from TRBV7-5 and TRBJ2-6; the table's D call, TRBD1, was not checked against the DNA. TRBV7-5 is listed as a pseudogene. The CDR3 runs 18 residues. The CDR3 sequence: CVRSQRTGNPSGANVLTF. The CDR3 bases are TGTGTCAGAAGCCAACGGACAGGGAACCCTTCTGGGGCCAACGTCCTGACTTTC.

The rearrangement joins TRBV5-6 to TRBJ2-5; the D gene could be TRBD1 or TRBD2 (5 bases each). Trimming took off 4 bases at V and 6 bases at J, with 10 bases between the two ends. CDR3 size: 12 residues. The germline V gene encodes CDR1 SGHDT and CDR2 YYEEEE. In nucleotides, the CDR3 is TGTGCCAGCAGCCCCCGGGGCCAGACCCAGTACTTC. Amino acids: CASSPRGQTQYF.

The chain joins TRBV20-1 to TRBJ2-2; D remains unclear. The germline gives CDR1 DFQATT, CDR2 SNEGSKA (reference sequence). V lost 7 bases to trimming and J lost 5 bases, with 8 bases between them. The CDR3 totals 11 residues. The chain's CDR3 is CSVPRTGELFF. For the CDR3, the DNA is TGCAGTGTGCCCAGAACCGGGGAGCTGTTTTTT.

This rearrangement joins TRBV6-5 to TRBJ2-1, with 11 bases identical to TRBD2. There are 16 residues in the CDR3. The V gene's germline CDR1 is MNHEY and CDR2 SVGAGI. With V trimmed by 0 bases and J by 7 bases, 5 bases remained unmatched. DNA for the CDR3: TGTGCCAGCAGTTACTCGCGTAGCGGGAGGGCTAATGAGCAGTTCTTC. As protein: CASSYSRSGRANEQFF.

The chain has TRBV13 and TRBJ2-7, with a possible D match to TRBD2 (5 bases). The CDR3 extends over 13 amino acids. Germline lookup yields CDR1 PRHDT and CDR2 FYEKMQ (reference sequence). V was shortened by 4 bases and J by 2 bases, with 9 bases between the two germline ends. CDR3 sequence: CASSYPRAYEQYF. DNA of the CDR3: TGTGCCAGCAGCTATCCGCGGGCCTACGAGCAGTACTTC. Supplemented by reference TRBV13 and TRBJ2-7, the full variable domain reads AAGVIQSPRHLIKEKRETATLKCYPIPRHDTVYWYQQGPGQDPQFLISFYEKMQSDKGSIPDRFSAQQFSDYHSELNMSSLELGDSALYFCASSYPRAYEQYFGPGTRLTVT.

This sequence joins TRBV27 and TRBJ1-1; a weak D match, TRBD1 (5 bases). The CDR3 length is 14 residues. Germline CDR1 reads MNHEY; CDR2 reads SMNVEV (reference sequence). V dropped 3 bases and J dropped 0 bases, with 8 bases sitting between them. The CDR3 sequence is CASSLTAMNTEAFF. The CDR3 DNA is TGTGCCAGCAGTTTGACAGCAATGAACACTGAAGCTTTCTTT.

CDR3: CASSEFFAPTDTQYF. In DNA form, the CDR3 reads TGTGCCAGCAGTGAATTCTTCGCCCCCACAGATACGCAGTATTTT. The chain combines TRBV25-1 with TRBJ2-3; the D is unclear. The V and J ends lost 1 base and 2 bases respectively, with 10 bases between them. Looked up from germline, CDR1 is MGHDK and CDR2 is SYGVNS. This CDR3 is built from 15 residues.

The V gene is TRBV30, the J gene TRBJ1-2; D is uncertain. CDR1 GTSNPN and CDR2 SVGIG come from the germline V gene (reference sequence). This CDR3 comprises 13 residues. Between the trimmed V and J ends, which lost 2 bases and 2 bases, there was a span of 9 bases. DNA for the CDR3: TGTGCCTGGAGTCGCGACGGAAACTATGGCTACACCTTC. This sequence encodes CAWSRDGNYGYTF. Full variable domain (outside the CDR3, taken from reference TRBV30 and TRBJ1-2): SQTIHQWPATLVQPVGSPLSLECTVEGTSNPNLYWYRQAAGRGLQLLFYSVGIGQISSEVPQNLSASRPQDRQFILSSKKLLLSDSGFYLCAWSRDGNYGYTFGSGTRLTVV.

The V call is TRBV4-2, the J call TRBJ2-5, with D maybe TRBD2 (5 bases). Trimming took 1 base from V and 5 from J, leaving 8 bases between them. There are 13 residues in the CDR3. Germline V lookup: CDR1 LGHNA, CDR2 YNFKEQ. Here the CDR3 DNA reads TGTGCCAGCAGCCAAGGGCGCGGGGAGACCCAGTACTTC. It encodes CASSQGRGETQYF.

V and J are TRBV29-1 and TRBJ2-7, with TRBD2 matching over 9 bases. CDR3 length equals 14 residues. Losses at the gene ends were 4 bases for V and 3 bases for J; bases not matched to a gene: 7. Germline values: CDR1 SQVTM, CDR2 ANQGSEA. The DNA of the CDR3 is TGCAGCGTTGGAAGGACTAGCGCCGGCTACGAGCAGTACTTC. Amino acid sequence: CSVGRTSAGYEQYF.

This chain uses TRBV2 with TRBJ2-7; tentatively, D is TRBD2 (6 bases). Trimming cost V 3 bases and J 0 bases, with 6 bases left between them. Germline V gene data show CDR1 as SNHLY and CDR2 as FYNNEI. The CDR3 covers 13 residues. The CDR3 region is CASSDGSSYEQYF. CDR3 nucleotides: TGTGCCAGCAGTGACGGGAGCTCCTACGAGCAGTACTTC.

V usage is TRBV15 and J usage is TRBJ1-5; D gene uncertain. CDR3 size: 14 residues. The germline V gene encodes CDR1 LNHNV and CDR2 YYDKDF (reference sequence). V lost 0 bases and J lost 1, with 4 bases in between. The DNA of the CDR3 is TGTGCCACCAGCAGAGATACGAGCAATCAGCCCCAGCATTTT. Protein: CATSRDTSNQPQHF.

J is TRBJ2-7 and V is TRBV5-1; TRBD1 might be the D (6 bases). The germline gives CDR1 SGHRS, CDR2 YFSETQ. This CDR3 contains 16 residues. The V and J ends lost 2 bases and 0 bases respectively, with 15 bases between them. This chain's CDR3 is CASSFTDSRSSYEQYF. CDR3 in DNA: TGCGCCAGCAGCTTTACGGACAGCCGCAGCTCCTACGAGCAGTACTTC. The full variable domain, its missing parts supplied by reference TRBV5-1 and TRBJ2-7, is KAGVTQTPRYLIKTRGQQVTLSCSPISGHRSVSWYQQTPGQGLQFLFEYFSETQRNKGNFPGRFSGRQFSNSRSEMNVSTLELGDSALYLCASSFTDSRSSYEQYFGPGTRLTVT.

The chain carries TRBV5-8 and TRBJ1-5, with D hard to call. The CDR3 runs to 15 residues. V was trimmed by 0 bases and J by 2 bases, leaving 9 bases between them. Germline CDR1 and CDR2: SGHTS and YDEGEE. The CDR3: CASSLDTEGNQPQHF. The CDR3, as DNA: TGTGCCAGCAGCTTGGACACCGAGGGCAATCAGCCCCAGCATTTT. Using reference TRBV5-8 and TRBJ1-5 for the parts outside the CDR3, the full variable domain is EAGVTQSPTHLIKTRGQQATLRCSPISGHTSVYWYQQALGLGLQFLLWYDEGEERNRGNFPPRFSGRQFPNYSSELNVNALELEDSALYLCASSLDTEGNQPQHFGDGTRLSIL.